This TCR beta chain was documented in a study of T cell repertoires in cytomegalovirus infection. MiXCR, run by TCRdb on the reads, gives a single entry per CDR3 protein. The sample holds 200,000 to 300,000 distinct CDR3 sequences, 6.5% seen once. Overall study results and limits: Dominant in the ex vivo response were TCR beta clonotypes restricted by HLA-C and specific for CMV.

This clonotype is categorized as medium-sized. Its cognate antigen is unknown. Trimming took 4 bases from V and 10 from J, leaving 17 bases between them. Germline CDR1 reads SGHAT; CDR2 reads FQNNGV. The CDR3 is 14 amino acids. Input material: PBMCs. The V and J genes are TRBV11-2 and TRBJ2-1; no clear D gene. The source is a human donor in good health (CMV status not recorded). Some clones in this sample may be carry-over from other donors' samples. Here the CDR3 reads CASSSRGSSGEQFF. In nucleotides, the CDR3 is TGTGCCAGCAGCTCCAGAGGAAGCTCCGGGGAGCAGTTCTTC.